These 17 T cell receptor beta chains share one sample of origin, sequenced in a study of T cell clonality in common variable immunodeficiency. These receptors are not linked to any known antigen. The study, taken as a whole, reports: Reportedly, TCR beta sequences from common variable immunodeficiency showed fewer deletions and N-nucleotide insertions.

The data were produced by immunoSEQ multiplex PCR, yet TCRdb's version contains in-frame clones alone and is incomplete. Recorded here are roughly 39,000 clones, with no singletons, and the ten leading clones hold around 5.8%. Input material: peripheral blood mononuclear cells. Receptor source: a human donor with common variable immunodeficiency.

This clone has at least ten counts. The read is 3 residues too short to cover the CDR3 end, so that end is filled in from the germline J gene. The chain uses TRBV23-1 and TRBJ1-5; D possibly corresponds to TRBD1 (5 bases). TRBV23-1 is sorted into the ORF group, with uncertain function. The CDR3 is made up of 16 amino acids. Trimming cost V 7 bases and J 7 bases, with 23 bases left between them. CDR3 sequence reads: CASTHPGRTRGQPQHF. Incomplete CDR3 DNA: TGCGCCAGCACCCACCCCGGGAGGACTAGGGGCCAGCCC.

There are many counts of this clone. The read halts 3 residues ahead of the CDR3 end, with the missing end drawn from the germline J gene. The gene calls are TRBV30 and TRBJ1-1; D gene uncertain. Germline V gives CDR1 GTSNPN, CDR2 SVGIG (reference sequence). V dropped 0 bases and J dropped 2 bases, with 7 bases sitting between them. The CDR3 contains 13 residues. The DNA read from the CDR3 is TGTGCCTGGAGTGTGTCCCTTAACACTGAA. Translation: CAWSVSLNTE. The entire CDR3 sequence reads CAWSVSLNTEAFF.

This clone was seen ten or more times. The CDR3 sequence is CASSSDRGVNYGYTF. Incomplete CDR3 DNA: TGTGCCAGCAGCTCCGACAGGGGGGTTAACTATGGC. J is TRBJ1-2 and V is TRBV5-6; TRBD1 aligns across 9 bases. Read sequence stops 3 residues before the CDR3 end, and the germline J gene provides the missing end. Germline CDR1 is SGHDT and CDR2 is YYEEEE. V was pared by 3 bases and J by 1 base, with 4 bases of the junction left unmatched. The CDR3 covers 15 residues.

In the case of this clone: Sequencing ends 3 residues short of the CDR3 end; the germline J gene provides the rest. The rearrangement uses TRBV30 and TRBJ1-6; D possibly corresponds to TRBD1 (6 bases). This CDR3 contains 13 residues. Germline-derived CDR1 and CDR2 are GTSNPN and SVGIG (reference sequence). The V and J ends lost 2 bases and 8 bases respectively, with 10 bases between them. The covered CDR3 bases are TGTGCCTGGAGTTTCAGGGGCGATTCACCC. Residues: CAWSFRGDSP. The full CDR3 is CAWSFRGDSPLHF.

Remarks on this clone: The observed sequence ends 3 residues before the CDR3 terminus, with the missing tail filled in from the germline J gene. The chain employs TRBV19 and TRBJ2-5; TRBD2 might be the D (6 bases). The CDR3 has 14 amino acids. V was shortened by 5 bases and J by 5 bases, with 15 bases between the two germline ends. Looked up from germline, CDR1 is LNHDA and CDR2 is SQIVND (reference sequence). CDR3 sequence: CASSPGGPSETQYF. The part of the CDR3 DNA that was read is TGTGCCAGTAGTCCCGGAGGGCCCTCGGAGACC. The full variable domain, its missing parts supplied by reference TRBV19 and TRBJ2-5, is DGGITQSPKYLFRKEGQNVTLSCEQNLNHDAMYWYRQDPGQGLRLIYYSQIVNDFQKGDIAEGYSVSREKKESFPLTVTSAQKNPTAFYLCASSPGGPSETQYFGPGTRLLVL.

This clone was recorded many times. The part of the CDR3 DNA that was read is TGCAGCGTGGGGACTAGCGGGGGCTCCTACGAG. Its translation is CSVGTSGGSYE. The CDR3 in full is CSVGTSGGSYEQYF. The rearrangement uses TRBV29-1 and TRBJ2-7; 14 nucleotides match TRBD2. The CDR3 end lies 3 residues beyond the end of the read and is filled in from the germline J gene. With 6 bases clipped from V and 0 bases from J, the junction kept 1 base outside the gene matches. The CDR3 loop spans 14 amino acids. Germline loops: CDR1 SQVTM, CDR2 ANQGSEA.

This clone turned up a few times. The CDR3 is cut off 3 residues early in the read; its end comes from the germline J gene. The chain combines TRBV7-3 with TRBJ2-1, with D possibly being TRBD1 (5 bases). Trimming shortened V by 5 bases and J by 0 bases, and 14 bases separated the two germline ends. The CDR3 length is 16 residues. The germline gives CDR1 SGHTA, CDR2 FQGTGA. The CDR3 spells CASSVRQRSSYNEQFF. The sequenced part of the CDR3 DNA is TGTGCCAGCAGCGTCAGACAGAGAAGCTCCTACAATGAG. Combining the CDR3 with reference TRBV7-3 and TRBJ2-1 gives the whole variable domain GAGVSQTPSNKVTEKGKYVELRCDPISGHTALYWYRQSLGQGPEFLIYFQGTGAADDSGLPNDRFFAVRPEGSVSTLKIQRTERGDSAVYLCASSVRQRSSYNEQFFGPGTRLTVL.

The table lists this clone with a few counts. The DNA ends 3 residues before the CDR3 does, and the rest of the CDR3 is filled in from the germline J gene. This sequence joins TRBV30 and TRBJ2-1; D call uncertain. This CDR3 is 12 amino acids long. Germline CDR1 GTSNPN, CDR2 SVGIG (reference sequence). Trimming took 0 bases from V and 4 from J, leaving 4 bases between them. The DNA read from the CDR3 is TGTGCCTGGAGTGTAGGGTACAATGAG. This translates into CAWSVGYNE. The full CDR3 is CAWSVGYNEQFF.

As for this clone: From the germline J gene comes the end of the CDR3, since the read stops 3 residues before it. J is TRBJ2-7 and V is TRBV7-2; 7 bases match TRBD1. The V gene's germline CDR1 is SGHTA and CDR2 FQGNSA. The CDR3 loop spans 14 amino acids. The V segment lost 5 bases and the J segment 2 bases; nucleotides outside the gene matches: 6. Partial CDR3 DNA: TGTGCCAGCAGCCTGCAACAGGGGACCTACGAG. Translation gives CASSLQQGTYE. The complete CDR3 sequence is CASSLQQGTYEQYF.

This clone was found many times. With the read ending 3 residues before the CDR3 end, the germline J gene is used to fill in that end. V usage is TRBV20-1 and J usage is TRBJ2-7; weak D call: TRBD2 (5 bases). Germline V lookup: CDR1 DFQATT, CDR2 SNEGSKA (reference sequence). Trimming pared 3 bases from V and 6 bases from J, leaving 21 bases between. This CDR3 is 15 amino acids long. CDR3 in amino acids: CSARRTRPGSSEQYF. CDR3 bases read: TGCAGTGCTAGGCGGACCCGCCCGGGGTCGTCCGAG.

CDR3 in amino acids: CASSLARGGLNEQYF. Partial CDR3 DNA: TGTGCCAGCAGCTTAGCCCGGGGGGGCTTGAACGAG. V gene TRBV7-2 combines with J gene TRBJ2-7; 8 nucleotides agree with TRBD2. The read gets to within 3 residues of the CDR3 end, and the germline J gene fills in the rest. Unmatched junction bases numbered 6, after V lost 0 bases and J lost 5 bases. This CDR3 comprises 15 residues. Germline V gene lookup returns CDR1 SGHTA and CDR2 FQGNSA.

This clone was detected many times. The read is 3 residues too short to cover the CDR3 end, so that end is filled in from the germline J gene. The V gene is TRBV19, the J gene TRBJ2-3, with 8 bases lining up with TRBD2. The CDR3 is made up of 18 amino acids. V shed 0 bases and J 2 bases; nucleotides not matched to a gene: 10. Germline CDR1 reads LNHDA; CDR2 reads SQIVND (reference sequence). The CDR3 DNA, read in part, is TGTGCCAGTAGTATAGACCGGACAAGCGGGGGCTTCACAGATACG. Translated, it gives CASSIDRTSGGFTDT. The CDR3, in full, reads CASSIDRTSGGFTDTQYF.

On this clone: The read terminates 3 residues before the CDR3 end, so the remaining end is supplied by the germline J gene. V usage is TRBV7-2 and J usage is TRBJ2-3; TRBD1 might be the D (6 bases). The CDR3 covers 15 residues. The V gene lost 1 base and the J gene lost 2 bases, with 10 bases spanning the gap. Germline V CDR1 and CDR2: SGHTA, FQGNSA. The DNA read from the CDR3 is TGTGCCAGCAGCTTAGTAACAGGGCTCACAGATACG. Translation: CASSLVTGLTDT. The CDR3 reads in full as CASSLVTGLTDTQYF.

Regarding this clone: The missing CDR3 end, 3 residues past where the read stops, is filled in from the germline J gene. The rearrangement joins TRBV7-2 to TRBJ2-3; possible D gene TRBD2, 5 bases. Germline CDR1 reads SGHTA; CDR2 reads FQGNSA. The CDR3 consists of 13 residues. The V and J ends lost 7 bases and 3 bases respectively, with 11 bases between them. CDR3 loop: CASKRGGTDTQYF. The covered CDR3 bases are TGTGCCAGCAAACGGGGTGGGACAGATACG.

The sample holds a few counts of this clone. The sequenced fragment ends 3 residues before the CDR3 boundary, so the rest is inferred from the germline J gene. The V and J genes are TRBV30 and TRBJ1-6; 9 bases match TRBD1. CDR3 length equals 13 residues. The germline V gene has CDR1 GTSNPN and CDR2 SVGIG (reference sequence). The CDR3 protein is CACTGTGNAPLHF. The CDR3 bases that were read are TGTGCCTGTACCGGGACAGGGAATGCGCCC.

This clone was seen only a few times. Partial CDR3 DNA: TGTGCCAGCAGCTTAGCCGGGGGGGCC. Amino acid sequence: CASSLAGGA. The full CDR3 protein reads CASSLAGGAYTF. J is TRBJ1-2 and V is TRBV7-9; maybe TRBD1 (6 bases). Read coverage stops 3 residues before the CDR3 terminus; the germline J gene supplies the remainder. The CDR3 contains 12 residues. Germline V gene data show CDR1 as SEHNR and CDR2 as FQNEAQ (reference sequence).

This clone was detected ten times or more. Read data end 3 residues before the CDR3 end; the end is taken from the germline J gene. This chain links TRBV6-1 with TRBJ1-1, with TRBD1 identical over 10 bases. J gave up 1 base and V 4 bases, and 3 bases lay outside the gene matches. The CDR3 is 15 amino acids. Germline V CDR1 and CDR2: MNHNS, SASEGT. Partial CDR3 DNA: TGTGCCAGCAGTGTTGGGGACAGGGGGAACACTGAA. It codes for CASSVGDRGNTE. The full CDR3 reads CASSVGDRGNTEAFF.